This T cell receptor beta chain originates from a study of blood T cell repertoires in COVID-19 (dated by TCRdb to 2018 to 2020). About the full investigation: Collaborator samples came from the United States, Italy and Spain and covered acute and convalescent phases of COVID-19. The material from the prospective study consisted of cDNA or gDNA derived from T cells, B-cell-depleted T cells, or PBMCs. Sample metadata almost always included a de-identified subject ID, COVID-19 status, age in years and sex. The samples were drawn from two sources: the first 160 participants of the ongoing ImmuneRACE study, and 1,000 to 1,500 subjects contributed by 6 global collaborators. Deeply sampled blood TCRbeta repertoires from subjects exposed to, actively infected with, or recovered from COVID-19 were included in the dataset. The repertoires were released in a freely available public database intended as a resource for research on the immune response to SARS-CoV-2. Where available, HLA class I and class II types were obtained from metadata supplied by the sample provider rather than from assay-based typing. The investigation overall reported the following: The quantity of clinical and demographic metadata differed by source and by participant and was supplied without curation.

On this clone itself: Its recognized antigen is unknown. No base quality values were provided; no much bigger clone lies one nucleotide off.

The immunoSEQ Assay, a bias-controlled multiplex PCR, was used to amplify TCRbeta CDR3 regions from genomic DNA. On the authors' methods: The number of nucleated cells in each sample was estimated by amplification of reference gene primers within the assay. Sequence reads were collapsed and filtered to measure the absolute abundance of every unique TCRbeta CDR3 rearrangement. For each sample, productive Simpson clonality was calculated as the square root of Simpson's diversity index over productive rearrangements. TCRdb stores this immuneACCESS table with in-frame sequences only. Part of the clones is absent; in the studies checked, under half of the shortfall reflects unresolved V genes, and no reason is known for the rest. V and J calls and clone size are those listed in that table; D and trimming were worked out from the DNA. This sample gives 250,000 to 300,000 clones in total; about 88% of them show up just once. Almost 2% of the sample comes from the top ten.

Germline trimming: 7 bases from V, 3 bases from J; junction bases outside gene matches: 3. The germline V gene (reference sequence) supplies CDR1 LNHDA and CDR2 SQIVND. The cysteine opens and the phenylalanine closes a CDR3 of 14 amino acids. This entry keeps only the CDR3 DNA: 42 bases, framed from base 1. Whole blood was collected in K2EDTA tubes by collaborating institutions according to the institutions' own protocols. For TCRbeta analysis, collaborators shipped samples in one of three forms: frozen whole blood, isolated PBMCs, or DNA extracted from either of those sample types. The sample was peripheral blood. This chain is built from TRBV19 and TRBJ2-6; 7 nucleotides in the junction match TRBD1. This TCR was recovered from a man aged 25-40 years with active or convalescent COVID-19. The CDR3 region: CASTRGRGANVLTF. The nucleotide sequence reads TGTGCCAGTACGAGGGGGCGTGGGGCCAACGTCCTGACTTTC.